Listed below are T cell receptor beta chains from one sample, sequenced in a study of chemoradiotherapy in HPV16-positive cancers. Measured with immunoSEQ multiplex PCR; TCRdb has only the in-frame clones, and not every one. The repertoire holds under 15,000 clones, about 90% seen once, with less than 3.5% in the top ten. The starting material was blood, obtained from a patient who underwent chemoradiotherapy. The receptors shown here come from a human donor with HPV-associated anogenital cancer. The CDR3 runs from the conserved cysteine through the conserved F or W. The D gene is left open where the match is weak. Clone size, where shown, is once, few, many, or a class for clones that have expanded.

TRBD1	TRBV7-2	TRBJ1-1	NA	TGTGCCAGCAGCTTCCGGGACAGGGGATCGGGCACTGAAGCTTTCTTT	CASSFRDRGSGTEAFF
NA	TRBV4-3	TRBJ2-2	NA	TGCGCCAGCAGCCAGGTCTTCACCGGGGAGCTGTTTTTT	CASSQVFTGELFF
NA	TRBV6-5	TRBJ1-1	NA	TGTGCCAGCAGCCGCCCGGGGAGGGTGAACACTGAAGCTTTCTTT	CASSRPGRVNTEAFF
TRBD1	TRBV7-2	TRBJ1-2	NA	TGTGCCAGCAGCCCCCAGGGGGGTTTGAGCTACACCTTC	CASSPQGGLSYTF
NA	TRBV5-1	TRBJ2-5	once	TGCGCCAGCAGCTTGGCCCCTGAGACCCAGTACTTC	CASSLAPETQYF
TRBD1	TRBV29-1	TRBJ1-1	few	TGCAGCGTACGTGGGACAGCTCTCACTGAAGCTTTCTTT	CSVRGTALTEAFF
NA	TRBV6-1	TRBJ2-2	once	TGTGCCAGCAATATCGCCGGGGAGCTGTTTTTT	CASNIAGELFF
TRBD2	TRBV7-3	TRBJ2-3	once	TGTGCCAGCAGCCCCAGCGGGGGGCGCCCAGATACGCAGTATTTT	CASSPSGGRPDTQYF
NA	TRBV18	TRBJ1-5	NA	TGTGCCAGCTCACCGACAGTTAATAGCAATCAGCCCCAGCATTTT	CASSPTVNSNQPQHF
NA	TRBV5-6	TRBJ2-1	once	TGTGCCAGCAGCCCCAGTTGGGGTTCCTACAATGAGCAGTTCTTC	CASSPSWGSYNEQFF
NA	TRBV5-6	TRBJ2-5	NA	TGTGCCAGCACCCGCCAGAGGCAAGAGACCCAGTACTTC	CASTRQRQETQYF
NA	TRBV19	TRBJ1-2	NA	TGTGCCAGTACCTCGAACCGGGACAAGAGAAACTATGGCTACACCTTC	CASTSNRDKRNYGYTF
TRBD1	TRBV19	TRBJ2-2	NA	TGTGCCAGTAGTCCCGGGACAGGGCGGACAGTCACCGGGGAGCTGTTTTTT	CASSPGTGRTVTGELFF
NA	TRBV6-1	TRBJ2-1	NA	TGTGCCAGCCGGTGGCAGGGCAATGAGCAGTTCTTC	CASRWQGNEQFF
TRBD1	TRBV19	TRBJ2-2	NA	TGTGCCAGTAGGGGACAGGGGGGAGCCGGGGAGCTGTTTTTT	CASRGQGGAGELFF
NA	TRBV6-6	TRBJ1-2	NA	TGTGCCAGCAGTTACGGGGGTGGGGAGTTCAGAGATGGCTACACCTTC	CASSYGGGEFRDGYTF
TRBD1	TRBV19	TRBJ1-5	NA	TGTGCCAGTAAGGGCTCCGAAGGGACAGGGGCGTTCTATAGCAATCAGCCCCAGCATTTT	CASKGSEGTGAFYSNQPQHF
NA	TRBV5-6	TRBJ1-2	NA	TGTGCCAGCAGCTTCACGGGCTATGGCTACACCTTC	CASSFTGYGYTF
NA	TRBV7-8	TRBJ1-1	NA	TGTGCCAGCAGCTTAGTCCGGGGGGCTGGCACTGAAGCTTTCTTT	CASSLVRGAGTEAFF
TRBD1	TRBV5-6	TRBJ1-3	NA	TGTGCCAGCAGCTTGCAGGGGGCGTTGGCCCTTTCCTCTGGAAACACCATATATTTT	CASSLQGALALSSGNTIYF
NA	TRBV11-2	TRBJ1-1	NA	TGTGCCAGCAGCTTGAAACAGGGTTGGAACACTGAAGCTTTCTTT	CASSLKQGWNTEAFF
NA	TRBV5-8	TRBJ2-3	NA	TGTGCCAGCAGCTTGGTGGGGCCTTCCAATACGCAGTATTTT	CASSLVGPSNTQYF
TRBD1	TRBV11-2	TRBJ1-1	once	TGTGCCAGCAGCCCAGGGGGCACTGAAGCTTTCTTT	CASSPGGTEAFF
NA	TRBV2	TRBJ1-6	NA	TGTGCCAGCAGCTCGGACAGCGGGGGCGGATCACCCCTCCACTTT	CASSSDSGGGSPLHF
NA	TRBV5-6	TRBJ1-6	once	TGTGCCAGCAGCTTGGTGGGACGGGCGAATTCACCCCTCCACTTT	CASSLVGRANSPLHF
TRBD1	TRBV5-4	TRBJ1-5	NA	TGTGCCAGCAGCCAGGACAGGGGTGAGATTCAGCCCCAGCATTTT	CASSQDRGEIQPQHF
NA	TRBV5-1	TRBJ1-2	NA	TGCGCCAGCAGCGCGTTGAGAGGGATGGAGGGCTACACCTTC	CASSALRGMEGYTF
TRBD1	TRBV5-6	TRBJ1-5	NA	TGTGCCAGCAGTTTGGAGGGACAGGGGCAGCCCCAGCATTTT	CASSLEGQGQPQHF
NA	TRBV6-5	TRBJ1-2	NA	TGTGCCAGCAGCCCCGTGGGAAGGGGTGGCTACACCTTC	CASSPVGRGGYTF
TRBD2	TRBV7-3	TRBJ2-2	NA	TGTGCCAGCAGCTTAAGTTCAGCTAGCGGGTTCGGCGGGGAGCTGTTTTTT	CASSLSSASGFGGELFF
NA	TRBV19	TRBJ1-5	NA	TGTGCCAGTAGTACCAATCCTAATCAGCCCCAGCATTTT	CASSTNPNQPQHF
TRBD1	TRBV27	TRBJ1-5	NA	TGTGCCAGCAGGCCACAGGGGTTCCCTAATCAGCCCCAGCATTTT	CASRPQGFPNQPQHF
NA	TRBV6-5	TRBJ1-2	NA	TGTGCCAGCATAGGGGACGGTGGGGGCTACACCTTC	CASIGDGGGYTF
TRBD1	TRBV7-9	TRBJ1-1	NA	TGTGCCAGCAGCTCACCAACGAGGGGACAGGTGAACACTGAAGCTTTCTTT	CASSSPTRGQVNTEAFF
TRBD2	TRBV5-1	TRBJ2-1	NA	TGCGCCAGCAGCTTGGACCCGGGGGGATTTGAGCAGTTCTTC	CASSLDPGGFEQFF